Listed below are T cell receptor beta chains from one sample, sequenced in a study of cytomegalovirus exposure and HLA in healthy donors. TCRdb's table, derived via immunoSEQ multiplex PCR, lists solely in-frame clones and lacks some. The sample includes fewer than 150,000 clones, roughly 80% of them seen just once. Source material: PBMCs. Receptors originate from a man aged 35-49 years in good health and CMV-seronegative. Each CDR3 is given with its conserved first and last residue. Not all rows give a size; the values are once, few, many and, for expanded clones, a class.

v_call: TRBV6-5
clone_size: -
cdr3_aa: CASSSLVRRRRDEQFF

v_call: TRBV10-1
clone_size: -
cdr3_aa: CASSGTGGVYEQYF

v_call: TRBV7-8
clone_size: -
cdr3_aa: CASSSLPGLVSGTQYF

v_call: TRBV29-1
clone_size: -
cdr3_aa: CSVVDRGKGTEAFF

v_call: TRBV28
clone_size: -
cdr3_aa: CASSRVERERFF

v_call: TRBV25-1
clone_size: -
cdr3_aa: CASSVQNEKLFF

v_call: TRBV6-5
clone_size: once
cdr3_aa: CASSYSGTRTYNEQFF

v_call: TRBV6-1
clone_size: -
cdr3_aa: CASSEFAGIYEQYF

v_call: TRBV7-8
clone_size: -
cdr3_aa: CASSWGHPNTEAFF

v_call: TRBV6-1
clone_size: -
cdr3_aa: CASSTGMDNEQFF

v_call: TRBV7-3
clone_size: -
cdr3_aa: CASSFRGTSGATGELFF

v_call: TRBV6-4
clone_size: -
cdr3_aa: CASKRPNRDNYNEQFF

v_call: TRBV28
clone_size: -
cdr3_aa: CASSLGQNYKFEAFF

v_call: TRBV25-1
clone_size: -
cdr3_aa: CASSKEGGRGETQYF

v_call: TRBV27
clone_size: -
cdr3_aa: CASSDGRDYGYTF

v_call: TRBV6-1
clone_size: once
cdr3_aa: CASSGFVSSGANVLTF

v_call: TRBV6-1
clone_size: few
cdr3_aa: CASTPGQRDNTEAFF

v_call: TRBV2
clone_size: -
cdr3_aa: CASTPWREKLFF

v_call: TRBV19
clone_size: -
cdr3_aa: CASRLAGRYNEQFF

v_call: TRBV2
clone_size: -
cdr3_aa: CATRPRQGSNQPQHF

v_call: TRBV30
clone_size: few
cdr3_aa: CAWSGGYEQYF

v_call: TRBV6-5
clone_size: -
cdr3_aa: CASSRQGTGDSPLHF

v_call: TRBV28
clone_size: -
cdr3_aa: CASTSGRGGTNEKLFF

v_call: TRBV5-1
clone_size: -
cdr3_aa: CASSLDGQNIQYF

v_call: TRBV28
clone_size: -
cdr3_aa: CASSLYAGYEQYF

v_call: TRBV6-1
clone_size: -
cdr3_aa: CASSERQGWTEAFF

v_call: TRBV10-2
clone_size: -
cdr3_aa: CASSDPSRQPVMETQYF